This T cell receptor beta chain comes out of a study of post-analysis software for immune sequencing data. General study findings and limits: The study found TRBV5-6, TRBV5-1 and TRBV20-1 among 4 or 5 TRBV segments more frequent in patients than controls. Multiple sclerosis patients showed significantly lower normalized Chao1 diversity than controls did. Strong co-clustering by F measure linked samples that shared a preparation batch.

The library was made from cDNA and included unique molecular identifiers. The authors obtained roughly 0.5 million cDNA molecules from about 0.94 to 9.7 million T cells. A single record per CDR3 protein comes from TCRdb applying MiXCR to the PCR reads. The table lists around 770,000 distinct CDR3 sequences, 35% to 55% of them singletons. In this sample, this clonotype turned up a few times. Its antigen remains unknown. With V trimmed by 6 bases and J by 3 bases, 14 bases remained unmatched. The CDR3 runs to 15 residues. CDR1 is DFQATT and CDR2 is SNEGSKA in the germline V gene (reference sequence). The chain couples TRBV20-1 to TRBJ2-7; 7 bases agree with TRBD2. Sequenced: blood. The clonotype comes from a girl aged 10 to 17 with multiple sclerosis. This CDR3 reads CSAEAGGLEVYEQYF. CDR3 sequence (DNA): TGCAGTGCCGAGGCCGGAGGACTAGAGGTCTACGAGCAGTACTTC.